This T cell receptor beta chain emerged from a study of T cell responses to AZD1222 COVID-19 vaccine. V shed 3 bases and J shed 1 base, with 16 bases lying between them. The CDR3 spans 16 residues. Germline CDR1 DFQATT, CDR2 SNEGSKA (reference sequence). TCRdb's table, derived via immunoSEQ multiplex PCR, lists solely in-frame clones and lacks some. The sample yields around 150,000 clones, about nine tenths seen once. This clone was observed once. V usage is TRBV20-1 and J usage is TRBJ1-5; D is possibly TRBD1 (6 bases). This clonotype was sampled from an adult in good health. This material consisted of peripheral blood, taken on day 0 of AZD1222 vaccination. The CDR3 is CSASLGAGMSNQPQHF. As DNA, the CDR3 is TGCAGTGCTAGTCTGGGGGCCGGGATGAGCAATCAGCCCCAGCATTTT.